A single sample is the source of the 30 T cell receptor beta chains below, sequenced in a study of PD-1 blockade in classical Hodgkin lymphoma. Clones were sequenced by immunoSEQ multiplex PCR, and TCRdb holds only the in-frame ones, with some missing. The sample lists about 110,000 clones, 89% occurring once. There was relapse after autologous stem cell transplantation in every patient, and there was variation in brentuximab vedotin exposure. Specimen: peripheral blood mononuclear cells (PBMCs), collected before the second cycle of nivolumab. These receptors all stem from a human donor with classical Hodgkin lymphoma.

Comments on this clone: The same CDR3 also results from other DNA sequences found in this sample. The rearrangement links TRBV2 to TRBJ1-1; D is perhaps TRBD1 (5 bases). V was shortened by 4 bases and J by 2 bases, with 8 bases between the two germline ends. Germline V gives CDR1 SNHLY, CDR2 FYNNEI. The length of the CDR3 is 13 residues. The CDR3 DNA reads as TGTGCCAGCAGTGGACAGCCAAACACTGAAGCTTTCTTT. Its protein product is CASSGQPNTEAFF.

The chain is built from TRBV5-6 and TRBJ1-4; D is possibly TRBD1 (6 bases). The CDR3 is 15 amino acids. Germline V CDR1 and CDR2: SGHDT, YYEEEE. The germline V and J ends were trimmed by 1 base and 7 bases, with 14 bases remaining between them. The DNA for the CDR3 is TGTGCCAGCAGCTTGTCGGGGGCGCTGGGTGAAAAACTGTTTTTT. Protein product: CASSLSGALGEKLFF. Filled out from reference TRBV5-6 and TRBJ1-4, the complete variable domain reads DAGVTQSPTHLIKTRGQQVTLRCSPKSGHDTVSWYQQALGQGPQFIFQYYEEEERQRGNFPDRFSGHQFPNYSSELNVNALLLGDSALYLCASSLSGALGEKLFFGSGTQLSVL.

This chain links TRBV5-4 with TRBJ2-7; D might be TRBD1 (7 bases). The germline V gene has CDR1 SGHNT and CDR2 YYREEE (reference sequence). CDR3 length: 16 amino acids. Trimming took 3 bases from V and 1 from J, leaving 17 bases between them. CDR3 nucleotides: TGTGCCAGCAGCTGGCGGGGACAGTCTCCTTCCTACGAGCAGTACTTC. Protein sequence: CASSWRGQSPSYEQYF.

J is TRBJ1-3 and V is TRBV5-6; D may be TRBD1 (6 bases). Germline V lookup: CDR1 SGHDT, CDR2 YYEEEE. The CDR3 has 16 residues. With 4 bases removed from V and 4 bases from J, the gap between germline ends came to 18 bases. The CDR3, as DNA: TGTGCCAGCAGCGTACAGGGAGTAGAGATCGGAAACACCATATATTTT. Translation gives CASSVQGVEIGNTIYF.

This chain links TRBV5-1 with TRBJ2-1; 9 positions match TRBD2. This CDR3 has 15 amino acids. The germline V gene has CDR1 SGHRS and CDR2 YFSETQ. Trimming removed 0 bases from V and 8 bases from J; junction bases left unmatched: 6. CDR3 sequence: CASSLAGGRVDEQFF. The CDR3 DNA follows: TGCGCCAGCAGCTTGGCCGGCGGGAGGGTCGATGAGCAGTTCTTC.

This chain uses TRBV11-2 with TRBJ1-3; a possible D gene is TRBD1 (5 bases). The V and J ends lost 5 bases and 3 bases respectively, with 14 bases between them. Germline-derived CDR1 and CDR2 are SGHAT and FQNNGV. This CDR3 contains 15 residues. Here the CDR3 DNA reads TGTGCCAGCAGCGATCCAGGGTATGGTGGAAACACCATATATTTT. It encodes CASSDPGYGGNTIYF.

The chain employs TRBV7-9 and TRBJ1-1; D not certain. Germline lookup yields CDR1 SEHNR and CDR2 FQNEAQ (reference sequence). CDR3 length: 13 residues. V was cut by 5 bases and J by 0 bases, with 7 bases left in between. The CDR3 DNA reads as TGTGCCAGCAGCGCTCCGGTGAACACTGAAGCTTTCTTT. This sequence encodes CASSAPVNTEAFF.

The V and J genes are TRBV2 and TRBJ1-4; TRBD1 matches 9 bases. With V trimmed by 6 bases and J by 6 bases, 8 bases remained unmatched. The CDR3 contains 15 residues. The germline CDR1 and CDR2 sequences are SNHLY and FYNNEI. The CDR3 bases are TGTGCCAGCAGAGACCGACAGGGGGGGCATGAAAAACTGTTTTTT. Residues: CASRDRQGGHEKLFF.

This clone was recorded once. The chain couples TRBV5-4 to TRBJ2-7; 7 bases match TRBD2. This CDR3 region has 14 residues. Unmatched junction bases numbered 6, after V lost 4 bases and J lost 2 bases. CDR1 SGHNT and CDR2 YYREEE come from the germline V gene (reference sequence). CDR3 in DNA: TGTGCCAGCAGCACTACTAGCGCCACCTACGAGCAGTACTTC. Translated: CASSTTSATYEQYF.

The V call is TRBV6-4, the J call TRBJ1-1, with D unclear. V lost 4 bases to trimming and J lost 3 bases, with 9 bases between them. Per the germline V gene, CDR1 is MRHNA and CDR2 is SNTAGT. CDR3 length: 13 amino acids. CDR3 protein: CASSAAGDTEAFF. CDR3 in DNA: TGTGCCAGCAGTGCGGCTGGAGACACTGAAGCTTTCTTT.

The V and J genes are TRBV2 and TRBJ1-1; perhaps TRBD1 as D (6 bases). The germline V and J ends were trimmed by 6 bases and 11 bases, with 16 bases remaining between them. Germline V lookup: CDR1 SNHLY, CDR2 FYNNEI. This CDR3 spans 12 amino acids. CDR3 nucleotide sequence: TGTGCCAGCAGGGAGGGGGGCCCCAGGGCTTTCTTT. Its protein product is CASREGGPRAFF.

The CDR3 here is CASRRAGGSYNEQFF. CDR3 nucleotides: TGTGCCAGTCGACGAGCGGGAGGCTCCTACAATGAGCAGTTCTTC. V gene TRBV6-5 combines with J gene TRBJ2-1; 9 nucleotides line up with TRBD2. Trimming took 9 bases from V and 0 from J; bases not matched to a gene: 6. This CDR3 is 15 amino acids long. Germline lookup yields CDR1 MNHEY and CDR2 SVGAGI.

The CDR3 region is CASSERGGSYEQYF. For the CDR3, the DNA is TGTGCCAGCAGTGAAAGGGGGGGCTCCTACGAGCAGTACTTC. The rearrangement links TRBV2 to TRBJ2-5; possible D gene TRBD2, 7 bases. The closer fit of TRBJ2-7 to the DNA end suggests the J call may be wrong. The V gene's germline CDR1 is SNHLY and CDR2 FYNNEI. This CDR3 region has 14 residues.

V and J are TRBV28 and TRBJ2-1; D may be TRBD1 or TRBD2 (5 bases each). Trimming removed 7 bases from V and 8 bases from J, with 27 bases in between. The CDR3 runs 17 residues. Germline V gene data show CDR1 as MDHEN and CDR2 as SYDVKM. The CDR3 is CASTLGQGWGWIDEQFF. CDR3 nucleotides: TGTGCCAGCACTCTTGGCCAGGGTTGGGGGTGGATCGATGAGCAGTTCTTC.

The chain couples TRBV5-4 to TRBJ2-7; 9 bases align to TRBD2. This CDR3 is built from 16 residues. V was clipped by 2 bases and J by 2 bases; unmatched bases: 8. The germline V gene has CDR1 SGHNT and CDR2 YYREEE (reference sequence). The CDR3 sequence: CASSFLSGRPPYEQYF. The CDR3 DNA reads TGTGCCAGCAGCTTCCTTAGCGGGAGACCCCCCTACGAGCAGTACTTC.

The genes are TRBV19 and TRBJ1-2, with 7 bases fitting TRBD1. Trimming took 4 bases from V and 8 from J; bases not matched to a gene: 7. This CDR3 comprises 13 residues. In germline, CDR1 is LNHDA, CDR2 SQIVND (reference sequence). CDR3 in DNA: TGTGCCAGTAGTACGCCCAGGACAGGAGGCTACACCTTC. Encoded protein: CASSTPRTGGYTF. Full variable domain (missing parts from reference TRBV19 and TRBJ1-2): DGGITQSPKYLFRKEGQNVTLSCEQNLNHDAMYWYRQDPGQGLRLIYYSQIVNDFQKGDIAEGYSVSREKKESFPLTVTSAQKNPTAFYLCASSTPRTGGYTFGSGTRLTVV.

The chain combines TRBV18 with TRBJ2-7; TRBD2 aligns across 7 bases. V shed 4 bases and J 2 bases; nucleotides not matched to a gene: 11. The CDR3 sequence is 16 residues long. Germline lookup yields CDR1 KGHSH and CDR2 LQKENI. DNA of the CDR3: TGTGCCAGCTCACTCTCAAGCGGGGCAGGGACCTACGAGCAGTACTTC. Its protein is CASSLSSGAGTYEQYF.

This chain connects TRBV7-2 to TRBJ2-1; 7 nucleotides line up with TRBD2. With V trimmed by 5 bases and J by 7 bases, 17 bases remained unmatched. The CDR3 length is 17 residues. Germline V gene data show CDR1 as SGHTA and CDR2 as FQGNSA. The CDR3, as DNA: TGTGCCAGCAGCGAAAGGAGGTGGCGGGAGCCCCGGAATGAGCAGTTCTTC. Amino acids: CASSERRWREPRNEQFF.

The chain couples TRBV6-7 to TRBJ2-7; TRBD1 might be the D (5 bases). TRBV6-7 is noted as an ORF with a role that remains uncertain. The CDR3 length is 14 residues. The germline V and J ends were trimmed by 2 bases and 2 bases, with 10 bases remaining between them. Written as DNA, the CDR3 is TGTGCCAGCAGTTACCTAGGACAAGCCTACGAGCAGTACTTC. Its protein is CASSYLGQAYEQYF.

The chain employs TRBV2 and TRBJ2-3; 9 positions match TRBD1. From germline, CDR1 is SNHLY and CDR2 FYNNEI. This CDR3 contains 18 residues. Trimming took 7 bases from V and 2 from J; bases not matched to a gene: 16. The CDR3 sequence: CASNPGQGLPTPTDTQYF. CDR3 bases: TGTGCCAGCAATCCGGGACAGGGCCTACCCACTCCCACAGATACGCAGTATTTT.

This clone was detected only once. CDR3 amino acids: CASSYNPTDTYEQYF. Written as DNA, the CDR3 is TGTGCCAGTAGCTACAACCCGACGGACACCTACGAGCAGTACTTC. The chain recombines TRBV19 with TRBJ2-7, with D maybe TRBD1 (5 bases). Trimming removed 6 bases from V and 2 bases from J, with 17 bases in between. The length of the CDR3 is 15 residues. Germline V gene lookup returns CDR1 LNHDA and CDR2 SQIVND (reference sequence).

This chain uses TRBV7-9 with TRBJ2-7; D possibly corresponds to TRBD2 (6 bases). V shed 1 base and J shed 5 bases, with 9 bases lying between them. Looked up from germline, CDR1 is SEHNR and CDR2 is FQNEAQ (reference sequence). CDR3 length: 13 residues. This CDR3 reads CASSLVADHEQYF. CDR3 sequence (DNA): TGTGCCAGCAGCTTAGTAGCGGACCACGAGCAGTACTTC. Complete variable domain (other parts from reference TRBV7-9 and TRBJ2-7): DTGVSQNPRHKITKRGQNVTFRCDPISEHNRLYWYRQTLGQGPEFLTYFQNEAQLEKSRLLSDRFSAERPKGSFSTLEIQRTEQGDSAMYLCASSLVADHEQYFGPGTRLTVT.

CDR3 coding DNA: TGTGCCATCAGTGAGTCGGATAGCAATCAGCCCCAGCATTTT. Protein sequence: CAISESDSNQPQHF. The genes are TRBV10-3 and TRBJ1-5; D gene uncertain. The CDR3 is 14 residues long. The ends were cut back, 0 bases at V and 0 bases at J, with 3 bases in the middle. Looked up from germline, CDR1 is ENHRY and CDR2 is SYGVKD.

This rearrangement joins TRBV13 to TRBJ2-7, with D possibly being TRBD1 (5 bases). This CDR3 comprises 13 residues. The germline V and J ends were trimmed by 1 base and 5 bases, with 9 bases remaining between them. Germline V gives CDR1 PRHDT, CDR2 FYEKMQ (reference sequence). As DNA, the CDR3 is TGTGCCAGCAGCTTAGTTAGGGGCCACGAGCAGTACTTC. It encodes CASSLVRGHEQYF.

This clone occurred a few times. The V and J genes are TRBV6-6 and TRBJ2-4; the match to TRBD1 covers 8 bases. V lost 8 bases, J lost 5 bases, and 2 bases stayed unmatched. The germline CDR1 and CDR2 sequences are MNHNY and SVGAGI (reference sequence). The CDR3 consists of 12 residues. CDR3 in DNA: TGTGCCAGCGGACAGGGTCAAAACATTCAGTACTTC. This gives the protein CASGQGQNIQYF.

J is TRBJ2-3 and V is TRBV13; 12 bases match TRBD2. The germline gives CDR1 PRHDT, CDR2 FYEKMQ (reference sequence). The V and J ends lost 5 bases and 5 bases, in that order; junction bases with no gene match: 20. The CDR3 has 20 amino acids. This CDR3 reads CASSRLLLTGTSGSGDTQYF. The CDR3 coding sequence is TGTGCCAGCAGCCGTCTACTCCTTACCGGGACTAGCGGGTCAGGAGATACGCAGTATTTT.

The rearrangement links TRBV5-1 to TRBJ2-2, with 7 nucleotides matching TRBD2. Germline CDR1 reads SGHRS; CDR2 reads YFSETQ. The CDR3 spans 15 residues. V gave up 5 bases and J gave up 8 bases; unmatched junction bases: 12. The CDR3 bases are TGCGCCAGCAGACCAGCCGGGACCGGGAGGGGGGAGCTGTTTTTT. The encoded protein is CASRPAGTGRGELFF.

This chain connects TRBV7-2 to TRBJ2-1; D is possibly TRBD2 (5 bases). With 4 bases removed from V and 0 bases from J, the gap between germline ends came to 13 bases. Germline V gene lookup returns CDR1 SGHTA and CDR2 FQGNSA. The CDR3 extends over 16 amino acids. CDR3 in DNA: TGTGCCAGCAGCTCGCAGACCGGACTCTCCTACAATGAGCAGTTCTTC. Translated, it gives CASSSQTGLSYNEQFF.

This chain connects TRBV29-1 to TRBJ2-1; 10 bases are a match to TRBD2. Germline V gene lookup returns CDR1 SQVTM and CDR2 ANQGSEA. Trimming at V came to 4 bases and at J to 7 bases, leaving 7 bases not matched to a gene. This CDR3 has 14 amino acids. The CDR3 nucleotides are TGCAGCGTTGGGTCTAGCGGGAGAGTTAATGAGCAGTTCTTC. The encoded protein is CSVGSSGRVNEQFF.

V usage is TRBV27 and J usage is TRBJ1-1, with D possibly being TRBD1 (6 bases). V lost 5 bases to trimming and J lost 3 bases, with 22 bases between them. Germline V gene sequence: CDR1 MNHEY, CDR2 SMNVEV (reference sequence). The CDR3 is 17 amino acids. For the CDR3, the DNA is TGTGCCAGCAGTCTTTCAGGGGTCTCCGCTTGGGACACTGAAGCTTTCTTT. It translates to CASSLSGVSAWDTEAFF.